The rows below give T cell receptor beta chains drawn from one sample of a study of blood T cell repertoires in COVID-19. Profiling relied on immunoSEQ multiplex PCR, and the TCRdb table lists in-frame clones only, not all of them. The data hold 350,000 or so clones, with around 88% observed a single time. The sample was peripheral blood. All receptors derive from a woman between 25 and 40 years old with COVID-19, enrolled during active disease. Both conserved end residues are part of each CDR3. A D gene is named only where the DNA matches it firmly. Only part of the rows carry a size: once, few, many, or a class if the clone is expanded.

j_call clone_size v_call d_call cdr3_aa cdr3_nt
TRBJ2-5 once TRBV6-5 TRBD2 CASSYLKRGAFRTQYF TGTGCCAGCAGTTACCTGAAGCGGGGGGCGTTCAGGACCCAGTACTTC
TRBJ1-2 few TRBV5-1 TRBD1 CASSLGQGARGIAHGYTF TGCGCCAGCAGCCTCGGACAGGGGGCGCGGGGAATAGCTCATGGCTACACCTTC
TRBJ2-7 - TRBV7-9 TRBD2 CASSFIPISGGHNEQYF TGTGCCAGCAGCTTTATCCCTATTAGCGGGGGACATAACGAGCAGTACTTC
TRBJ1-2 - TRBV12-3/TRBV12-4 - CASSYTSSYGYTF TGTGCCAGCAGTTACACGTCCAGCTATGGCTACACCTTC
TRBJ2-3 - TRBV7-2 TRBD1 CASSLGLGGPPPDTQYF TGTGCCAGCAGCTTAGGGTTAGGGGGCCCCCCCCCAGATACGCAGTATTTT
TRBJ1-2 - TRBV19 TRBD1 CASSIGTRGQGANGYTF TGTGCCAGTAGTATAGGAACGAGGGGACAGGGGGCGAATGGCTACACCTTC
TRBJ2-1 - TRBV5-8 TRBD2 CASSLGAGEIYNEQFF TGTGCCAGCAGCTTGGGAGCGGGGGAAATCTACAATGAGCAGTTCTTC
TRBJ1-3 once TRBV11-2 - CASSKQSSGNTIYF TGTGCCAGCAGCAAACAGAGCTCTGGAAACACCATATATTTT
TRBJ1-3 - TRBV2 - CASSVGGAGGNTIYF TGTGCCAGCAGTGTGGGGGGGGCGGGTGGAAACACCATATATTTT
TRBJ1-2 few TRBV11-2 - CASSLGYKGQLNYGYTF TGTGCCAGCAGCTTAGGGTATAAGGGACAACTTAACTATGGCTACACCTTC
TRBJ1-2 - TRBV18 - CASSPPQGYYGYTF TGTGCCAGCTCACCACCACAGGGTTACTATGGCTACACCTTC
TRBJ1-2 - TRBV7-8 - CASSLAQGSRAPVYGYTF TGTGCCAGCAGCTTAGCGCAAGGGTCCAGGGCTCCTGTATATGGCTACACCTTC
TRBJ2-1 - TRBV11-2 - CASSLEWVGDNEQFF TGTGCCAGCAGCTTAGAGTGGGTCGGGGACAATGAGCAGTTCTTC
TRBJ2-7 - TRBV11-2 - CASSSRLPGGNEQYF TGTGCCAGCAGTTCCCGACTCCCGGGGGGCAACGAGCAGTACTTC
TRBJ1-6 - TRBV12-5 - CASGPPGRRRNSPLHF TGTGCTAGTGGTCCACCGGGGAGGAGGCGTAATTCACCCCTCCACTTT
TRBJ1-5 - TRBV27 - CASSFQGQQPQHF TGTGCCAGCAGTTTCCAGGGACAACAGCCCCAGCATTTT
TRBJ1-3 - TRBV12-3/TRBV12-4 - CASGGSGNTIYF TGTGCCTCAGGTGGATCCGGAAACACCATATATTTT
TRBJ1-5 few TRBV6-1 - CASSEEAGQPQHF TGTGCCAGCAGTGAAGAGGCAGGGCAGCCCCAGCATTTT
TRBJ2-5 - TRBV24-1 - CATSDAIRETQYF TGTGCCACCAGTGACGCCATCAGGGAGACCCAGTACTTC
TRBJ1-1 - TRBV11-2 - CASSPRVGANTEAFF TGTGCCAGCAGCCCCCGGGTGGGGGCGAACACTGAAGCTTTCTTT
TRBJ1-6 - TRBV6-5 - CASTAAGGYNSPLHF TGTGCCAGCACCGCCGCGGGTGGGTATAATTCACCCCTCCACTTT
TRBJ1-1 - TRBV28 - CASRGREAFF TGTGCCAGCAGAGGCAGGGAAGCTTTCTTT
TRBJ1-2 - TRBV18 TRBD1 CASSPGQGARDGYTF TGTGCCAGCTCACCAGGGCAGGGGGCGCGAGATGGCTACACCTTC
TRBJ2-1 - TRBV4-2 TRBD1 CASSQVPGQGDQSYNEQFF TGTGCCAGCAGCCAAGTCCCGGGACAGGGGGACCAGTCCTACAATGAGCAGTTCTTC
TRBJ1-3 - TRBV13 TRBD1 CASSLGSTGAGNTIYF TGTGCCAGCAGCTTAGGCTCGACAGGGGCGGGAAACACCATATATTTT
TRBJ2-1 - TRBV6-5 - CASSPDEQFF TGTGCCAGCAGTCCGGATGAGCAGTTCTTC
TRBJ1-1 - TRBV15 TRBD1 CATSRELGGQGRGGAEAFF TGTGCCACCAGCAGAGAATTGGGGGGACAGGGACGAGGAGGCGCTGAAGCTTTCTTT
TRBJ1-3 - TRBV19 TRBD1 CASSTGTGTGNTIYF TGTGCCAGTAGTACCGGGACAGGGACTGGAAACACCATATATTTT
TRBJ2-2 - TRBV4-2 - CASSRQTSGELFF TGTGCCAGCAGCCGCCAAACTAGCGGGGAGCTGTTTTTT
TRBJ1-1 - TRBV4-1 TRBD1 CASSQETGPRWTEAFF TGCGCCAGCAGCCAAGAGACAGGGCCCAGGTGGACTGAAGCTTTCTTT